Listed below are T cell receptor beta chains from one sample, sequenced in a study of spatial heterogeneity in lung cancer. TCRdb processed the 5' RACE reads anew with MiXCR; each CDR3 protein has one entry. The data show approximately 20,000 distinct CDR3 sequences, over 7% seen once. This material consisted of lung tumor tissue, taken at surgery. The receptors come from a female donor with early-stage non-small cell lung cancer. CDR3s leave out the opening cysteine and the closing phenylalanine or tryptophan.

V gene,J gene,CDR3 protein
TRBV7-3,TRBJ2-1,ASSPGTSGGAAYNEQF
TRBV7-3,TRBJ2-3,ASSPASSTDTQY
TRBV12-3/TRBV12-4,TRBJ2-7,ASTLMGANEQY
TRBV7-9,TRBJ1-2,ASTFRQGASNYGYT
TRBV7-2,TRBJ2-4,ASSLYYRGTVAKNIQY
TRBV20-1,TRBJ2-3,SARGSLGATDTQY
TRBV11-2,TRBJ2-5,ATDTFVNPETQY
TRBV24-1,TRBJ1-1,ATSDPTYTEAF
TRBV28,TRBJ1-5,ASSRDSNQPQH
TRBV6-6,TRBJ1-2,ASSPGEGGYT
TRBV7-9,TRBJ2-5,ASSLGTGNQETQY
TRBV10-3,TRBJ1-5,AISESGGDQPQH
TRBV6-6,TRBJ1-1,ASSYSGASTEAF
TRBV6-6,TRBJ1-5,ASSYSGPNQPQH
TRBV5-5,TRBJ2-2,ASSLVTTGELF
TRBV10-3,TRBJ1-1,AISGTGDTEAF
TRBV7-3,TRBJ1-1,ASSLYGQEGTEAF
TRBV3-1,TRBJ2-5,ASSQVFPETQY
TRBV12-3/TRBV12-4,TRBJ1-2,ASSPAGLGGYT
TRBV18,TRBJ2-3,ASSPPGPRDTQY
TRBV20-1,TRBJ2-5,SARDSTQETQY
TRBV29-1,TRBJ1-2,SVEIRREDGYT
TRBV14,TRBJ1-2,ASSQDPELSDYGYT
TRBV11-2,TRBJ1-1,ASSSPTGYATEAF
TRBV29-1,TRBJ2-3,SVEDEGGPYTQY
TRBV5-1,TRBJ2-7,ASTPGDAYEQY
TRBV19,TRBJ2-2,ASSLQRGVSTGELF